This T cell receptor (beta chain) was recovered during a study of T cell clones after liver transplantation. At the level of the study: Until 12-24 months post-transplant, subjects got standard immunosuppression and no induction.

Only in-frame clones appear in the TCRdb table, and some are missing; sequencing was by immunoSEQ multiplex PCR. The table has 95,000 to 110,000 clones, about 86% seen once. The sample consisted of CD4+ T cells from blood, taken approximately 45 months after liver transplant. This clonotype was obtained from a human patient who received a liver transplant. A share of the T cells may be of graft donor origin.

The CDR3 bases are TGTGCCAGCAGTGAAGCCGGGACTAGCGGGAGCAGGGAGACCCAGTACTTC. It is translated as CASSEAGTSGSRETQYF. The gene calls are TRBV6-1 and TRBJ2-5; 14 bases agree with TRBD2. This CDR3 is 17 amino acids long. Trimming removed 0 bases from V and 5 bases from J; junction bases left unmatched: 5. Germline assignment: CDR1 MNHNS and CDR2 SASEGT.